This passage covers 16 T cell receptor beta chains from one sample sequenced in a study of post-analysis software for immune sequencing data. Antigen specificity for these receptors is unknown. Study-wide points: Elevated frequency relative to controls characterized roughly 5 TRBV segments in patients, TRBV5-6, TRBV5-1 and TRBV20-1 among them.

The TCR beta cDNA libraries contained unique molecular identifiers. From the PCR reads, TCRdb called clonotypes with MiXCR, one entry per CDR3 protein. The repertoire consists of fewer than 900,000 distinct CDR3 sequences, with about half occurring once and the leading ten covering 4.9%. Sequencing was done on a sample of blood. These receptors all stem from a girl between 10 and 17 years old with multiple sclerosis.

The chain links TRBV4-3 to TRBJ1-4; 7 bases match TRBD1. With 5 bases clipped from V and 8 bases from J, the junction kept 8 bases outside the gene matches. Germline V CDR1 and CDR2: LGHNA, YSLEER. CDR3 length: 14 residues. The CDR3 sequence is CASSTHRGREKLFF. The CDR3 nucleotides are TGCGCCAGCAGCACCCACAGGGGTCGCGAAAAACTGTTTTTT.

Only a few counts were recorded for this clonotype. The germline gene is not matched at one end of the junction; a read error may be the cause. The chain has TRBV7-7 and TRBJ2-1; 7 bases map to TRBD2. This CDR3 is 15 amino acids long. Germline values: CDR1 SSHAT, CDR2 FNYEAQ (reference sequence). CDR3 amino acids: CASSASASGYNEQFF. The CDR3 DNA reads TGTGCTAGCAGCGCGTCGGCTAGCGGCTACAATGAGCAGTTCTTC.

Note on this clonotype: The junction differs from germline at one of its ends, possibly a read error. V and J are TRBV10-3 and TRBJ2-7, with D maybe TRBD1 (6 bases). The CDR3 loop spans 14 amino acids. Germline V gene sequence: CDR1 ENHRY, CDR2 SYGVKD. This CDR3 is CTISDPGDSYEQYF. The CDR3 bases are TGTACCATCAGTGACCCAGGGGACTCCTACGAGCAGTACTTC.

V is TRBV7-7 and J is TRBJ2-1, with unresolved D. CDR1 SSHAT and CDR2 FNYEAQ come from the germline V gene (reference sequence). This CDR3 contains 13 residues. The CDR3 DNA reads TGTGCTGGCAGCTACTCCAACACCAATGAGCAGTTCTTC. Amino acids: CAGSYSNTNEQFF.

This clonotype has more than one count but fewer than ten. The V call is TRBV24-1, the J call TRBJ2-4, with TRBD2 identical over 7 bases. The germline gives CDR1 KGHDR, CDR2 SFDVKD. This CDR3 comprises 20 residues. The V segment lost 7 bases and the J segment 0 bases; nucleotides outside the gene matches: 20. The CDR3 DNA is TGTGCCACCAGCAACCCCCCATATCGGGAGGCTGCACTAGCCAAAAACATTCAGTACTTC. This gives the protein CATSNPPYREAALAKNIQYF.

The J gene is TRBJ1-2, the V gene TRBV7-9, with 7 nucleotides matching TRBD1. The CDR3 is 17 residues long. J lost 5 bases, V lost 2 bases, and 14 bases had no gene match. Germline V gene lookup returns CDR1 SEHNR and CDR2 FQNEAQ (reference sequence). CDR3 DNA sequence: TGTGCCAGCAGCTTACGTCTACAGGGGCACTCCGTTTATGGCTACACCTTC. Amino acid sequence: CASSLRLQGHSVYGYTF.

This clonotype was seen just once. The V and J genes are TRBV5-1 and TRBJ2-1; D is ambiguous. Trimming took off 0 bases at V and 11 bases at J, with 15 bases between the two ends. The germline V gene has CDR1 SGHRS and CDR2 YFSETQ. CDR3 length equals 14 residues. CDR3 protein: CASSLAEVKAQQFF. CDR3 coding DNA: TGCGCCAGCAGCTTGGCCGAGGTAAAGGCGCAGCAGTTCTTC.

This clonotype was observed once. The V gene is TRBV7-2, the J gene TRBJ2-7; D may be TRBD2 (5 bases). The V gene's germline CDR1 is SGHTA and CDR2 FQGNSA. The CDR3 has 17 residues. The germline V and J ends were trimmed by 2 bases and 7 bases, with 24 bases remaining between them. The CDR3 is CASSLRAEKPPYNEQYF. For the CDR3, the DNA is TGTGCCAGCAGCTTAAGAGCGGAGAAACCCCCCTACAATGAGCAGTACTTC.

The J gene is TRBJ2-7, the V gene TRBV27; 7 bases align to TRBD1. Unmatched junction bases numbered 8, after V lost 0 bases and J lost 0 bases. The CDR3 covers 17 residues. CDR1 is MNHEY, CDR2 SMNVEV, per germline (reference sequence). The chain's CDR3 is CASSLSLRDSISYEQYF. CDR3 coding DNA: TGTGCCAGCAGTTTATCGCTCCGGGACAGCATCTCCTACGAGCAGTACTTC.

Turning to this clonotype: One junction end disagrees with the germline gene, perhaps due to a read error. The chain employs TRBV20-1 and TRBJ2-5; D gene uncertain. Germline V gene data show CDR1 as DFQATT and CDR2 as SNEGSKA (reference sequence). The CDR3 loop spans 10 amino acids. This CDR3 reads CSARAEAQYF. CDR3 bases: TGCAGTGCTAGAGCAGAGGCCCAGTACTTC.

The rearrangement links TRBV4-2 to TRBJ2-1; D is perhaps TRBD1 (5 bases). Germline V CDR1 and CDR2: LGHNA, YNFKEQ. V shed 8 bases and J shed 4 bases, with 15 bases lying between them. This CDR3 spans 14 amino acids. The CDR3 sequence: CASSIGVGYNEQFF. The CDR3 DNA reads TGTGCCAGCTCGATAGGGGTCGGGTACAATGAGCAGTTCTTC.

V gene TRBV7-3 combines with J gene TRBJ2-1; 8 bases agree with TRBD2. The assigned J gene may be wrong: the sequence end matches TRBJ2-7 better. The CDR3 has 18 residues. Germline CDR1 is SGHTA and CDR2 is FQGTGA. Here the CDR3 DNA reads TGTGCCAGCAGCTTAACTCCCGGACTAGCCCCCAACTACAATGAGCAGTACTTC. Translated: CASSLTPGLAPNYNEQYF.

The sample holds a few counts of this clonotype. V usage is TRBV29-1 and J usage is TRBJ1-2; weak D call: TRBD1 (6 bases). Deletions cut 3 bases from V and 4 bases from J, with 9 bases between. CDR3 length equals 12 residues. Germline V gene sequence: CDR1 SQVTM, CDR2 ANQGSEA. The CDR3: CSVDEGGYGYTF. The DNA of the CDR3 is TGCAGCGTTGATGAAGGGGGCTATGGCTACACCTTC.

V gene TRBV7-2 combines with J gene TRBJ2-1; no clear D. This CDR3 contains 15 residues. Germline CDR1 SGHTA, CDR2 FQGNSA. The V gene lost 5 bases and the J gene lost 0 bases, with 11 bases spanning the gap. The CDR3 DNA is TGTGCCAGCAGCCCTCGGAGTAGCTCCTACAATGAGCAGTTCTTC. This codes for CASSPRSSSYNEQFF.

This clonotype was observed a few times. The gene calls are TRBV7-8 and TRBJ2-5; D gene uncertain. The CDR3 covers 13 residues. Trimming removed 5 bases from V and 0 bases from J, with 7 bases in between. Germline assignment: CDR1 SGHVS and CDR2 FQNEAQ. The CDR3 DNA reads TGTGCCAGCAGCCCGGCGGACCAAGAGACCCAGTACTTC. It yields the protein CASSPADQETQYF. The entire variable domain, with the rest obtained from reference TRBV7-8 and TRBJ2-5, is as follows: GAGVSQSPRYKVAKRGQDVALRCDPISGHVSLFWYQQALGQGPEFLTYFQNEAQLDKSGLPSDRFFAERPEGSVSTLKIQRTQQEDSAVYLCASSPADQETQYFGPGTRLLVL.

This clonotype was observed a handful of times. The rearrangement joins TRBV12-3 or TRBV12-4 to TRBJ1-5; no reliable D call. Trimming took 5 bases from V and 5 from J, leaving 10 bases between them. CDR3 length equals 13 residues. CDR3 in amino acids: CASSPPGDQPQHF. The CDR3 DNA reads TGTGCCAGCAGTCCGCCGGGTGATCAGCCCCAGCATTTT.